This TCR beta chain is from a study of T cell repertoires in cytomegalovirus infection. Germline CDR1 and CDR2: SGDLS and YYNGEE. The V end lost 0 bases, the J end lost 0 bases, and 7 bases lay between the germline ends. The CDR3 is made up of 15 amino acids. TCRdb independently ran MiXCR on the reads; one entry per CDR3 protein. The table includes some 110,000 distinct CDR3 sequences, over 25% detected once. Only one count was recorded for this clonotype. Antigen: not known. The material sequenced was CD8+ T cells from cultured PBMCs, taken from culture after CMV antigen stimulation. This clonotype was sampled from a human donor in good health (CMV status not recorded). Some clones in this sample may be carry-over from other donors' samples. This chain connects TRBV9 to TRBJ2-1, with D perhaps matching TRBD1 (6 bases). In DNA, the CDR3 is TGTGCCAGCAGCGTAGGGGACACCTCCTACAATGAGCAGTTCTTC. Translated, it gives CASSVGDTSYNEQFF. Full variable domain (remainder filled in from reference TRBV9 and TRBJ2-1): DSGVTQTPKHLITATGQRVTLRCSPRSGDLSVYWYQQSLDQGLQFLIQYYNGEERAKGNILERFSAQQFPDLHSELNLSSLELGDSALYFCASSVGDTSYNEQFFGPGTRLTVL.